The next 10 T cell receptor beta chains were all read from a single sample in a study of beta chain features in type 1 diabetes. Notes on the study in general: Shorter TCRB CDR3s, moderately but significantly so, marked every one of the four CD4+ subsets in Type 1 diabetes patients.

Expressed TCRB transcripts got sequenced, as all isolated RNA was reverse transcribed. The data were produced by immunoSEQ multiplex PCR, yet TCRdb's version contains in-frame clones alone and is incomplete. Seen here are approximately 250,000 clones, approximately 11% observed once, and the top ten hold 0.017%. These receptors lack a known antigen. The sample comprised naive CD4+ T cells from blood. The receptor source for this set is a man aged 25-45 years with type 1 diabetes.

This clone turned up a few times. At the DNA level, this CDR3 is encoded by other sequences in the same sample as well. V gene TRBV7-3 combines with J gene TRBJ1-1; 8 bases are shared with TRBD1. The CDR3 runs to 14 residues. CDR1 SGHTA and CDR2 FQGTGA come from the germline V gene. Trimming took 5 bases from V and 1 from J; bases not matched to a gene: 3. CDR3 sequence reads: CASSPGQGNTEAFF. The CDR3 DNA is TGTGCCAGCAGCCCAGGACAGGGGAACACTGAAGCTTTCTTT.

This chain uses TRBV5-4 with TRBJ2-1; 9 bases agree with TRBD1. V shed 7 bases and J 9 bases; nucleotides not matched to a gene: 8. CDR3 length equals 13 residues. In germline, CDR1 is SGHNT, CDR2 YYREEE (reference sequence). The DNA for the CDR3 is TGTGCCAGCTCGGACAGGGGAAGCGGTGAGCAGTTCTTC. Protein sequence: CASSDRGSGEQFF.

The J gene is TRBJ1-2, the V gene TRBV19; no reliable D call. V was trimmed by 3 bases and J by 9 bases, leaving 17 bases between them. Germline-derived CDR1 and CDR2 are LNHDA and SQIVND (reference sequence). This CDR3 region has 14 residues. The DNA of the CDR3 is TGTGCCAGTAGTATTGGTATCGGTCAGGATAGCTACACCTTC. It encodes CASSIGIGQDSYTF.

The rearrangement uses TRBV15 and TRBJ2-1; 12 bases agree with TRBD2. The germline CDR1 and CDR2 sequences are LNHNV and YYDKDF (reference sequence). This CDR3 is built from 15 residues. V was clipped by 3 bases and J by 10 bases; unmatched bases: 7. CDR3 nucleotide sequence: TGTGCCACCAGCAGGAGGCTAGCGGGGGGGGGCGAGCAGTTCTTC. It specifies CATSRRLAGGGEQFF. The full variable domain, completed using reference TRBV15 and TRBJ2-1, is DAMVIQNPRYQVTQFGKPVTLSCSQTLNHNVMYWYQQKSSQAPKLLFHYYDKDFNNEADTPDNFQSRRPNTSFCFLDIRSPGLGDTAMYLCATSRRLAGGGEQFFGPGTRLTVL.

The chain couples TRBV5-1 to TRBJ1-6; D is uncertain. Germline loops: CDR1 SGHRS, CDR2 YFSETQ. Trimming removed 0 bases at V and 8 bases at J, with 18 bases between. CDR3 size: 17 residues. The CDR3 coding sequence is TGCGCCAGCAGCTTGGAGTCGGGTTTGGGTGTCGATTCACCCCTCCACTTT. Translation gives CASSLESGLGVDSPLHF.

The gene calls are TRBV11-2 and TRBJ1-2; 7 bases align to TRBD1. With V trimmed by 4 bases and J by 6 bases, 5 bases remained unmatched. The CDR3 spans 13 residues. Germline lookup yields CDR1 SGHAT and CDR2 FQNNGV. The CDR3 region has the DNA TGTGCCAGCAGCTCTTCAGGGGGTAATGGCTACACCTTC. Its translation: CASSSSGGNGYTF.

This sequence joins TRBV7-9 and TRBJ2-7, with D perhaps matching TRBD1 (6 bases). CDR3 size: 13 residues. The V gene's germline CDR1 is SEHNR and CDR2 FQNEAQ (reference sequence). V gave up 6 bases and J gave up 3 bases, with 12 bases separating them. The CDR3 spells CASSRTGYYEQYF. The CDR3 DNA follows: TGTGCCAGCAGTCGTACAGGGTACTACGAGCAGTACTTC.

There are a few counts of this clone. V usage is TRBV5-4 and J usage is TRBJ2-7; 7 nucleotides agree with TRBD1. V lost 2 bases, J lost 3 bases, and 5 bases stayed unmatched. The germline V gene encodes CDR1 SGHNT and CDR2 YYREEE (reference sequence). The CDR3 sequence is 14 residues long. The CDR3 sequence: CASSFDRAGYEQYF. CDR3 sequence (DNA): TGTGCCAGCAGCTTTGACAGGGCAGGCTACGAGCAGTACTTC.

This clone was detected a few times. The chain employs TRBV30 and TRBJ1-1, with D uncertain. This CDR3 comprises 15 residues. CDR1 and CDR2 from the germline V gene are GTSNPN and SVGIG (reference sequence). V was clipped by 4 bases and J by 0 bases, with 15 bases between them. The CDR3, as DNA: TGTGCCTGGATTCCCCTGACTGAAATGAACACTGAAGCTTTCTTT. It encodes CAWIPLTEMNTEAFF.

The CDR3 bases are TGTGCCAGCAGCCCGGCACGGGAGTTCGAGCAGTACTTC. Residues: CASSPAREFEQYF. This chain links TRBV5-4 with TRBJ2-7; TRBD2 might be the D (6 bases). V was clipped by 4 bases and J by 6 bases, with 14 bases between them. This CDR3 has 13 amino acids. Looked up from germline, CDR1 is SGHNT and CDR2 is YYREEE (reference sequence).